The 23 T cell receptor beta chains reported below all come from one sample, sequenced in a study of T-cell reconstitution after alpha-beta-depleted transplantation in children listed by TCRdb under 2016. The library was prepared using PCR. Instrument on record: Illumina HiSeq 2500. TCR libraries were prepared with molecular barcoding, using unique molecular identifiers to normalize TCRbeta repertoire quantification. In-frame beta chains were kept once TCRdb had trimmed the public reads at Q25 with fastp and called clones with MiXCR. Each entry is one CDR3 protein sequence, shown with its most common DNA and genes. This sample has 600,000 to 700,000 distinct CDR3 sequences in its table, and 16% of those were observed once. The ten most abundant clones make up 1.1% of the sample. The source was PBMCs from the stem cell graft donor, collected from the stem cell graft. Source of these receptors: a human donor who donated a stem cell graft to a child with acute myeloid leukemia.

This clonotype has a count of ten or more. The chain employs TRBV6-1 and TRBJ1-5, with D tentatively TRBD1 (5 bases). The V gene's germline CDR1 is MNHNS and CDR2 SASEGT. V was trimmed by 2 bases and J by 6 bases, leaving 8 bases between them. The length of the CDR3 is 13 residues. CDR3: CASSERDRQPQHF. CDR3 in DNA: TGTGCCAGCAGTGAAAGGGACCGTCAGCCCCAGCATTTT.

This clonotype was found many times. The V and J genes are TRBV20-1 and TRBJ2-3, with a weak D call TRBD1 (6 bases). The CDR3 is 15 amino acids. Trimming shortened V by 6 bases and J by 1 base, and 17 bases separated the two germline ends. Germline V gives CDR1 DFQATT, CDR2 SNEGSKA (reference sequence). CDR3 sequence: CSAYQGKFGTDTQYF. CDR3 DNA: TGCAGTGCGTATCAGGGGAAGTTCGGCACAGATACGCAGTATTTT.

This clonotype showed up many times. The chain uses TRBV20-1 and TRBJ1-5, with D unclear. Germline assignment: CDR1 DFQATT and CDR2 SNEGSKA (reference sequence). Trimming took 0 bases from V and 2 from J, leaving 11 bases between them. The CDR3 is 15 residues long. The CDR3 DNA reads as TGCAGTGCTAGAGATCGCCTTGGGGGCAATCAGCCCCAGCATTTT. Translation: CSARDRLGGNQPQHF.

This clonotype was seen many times. J is TRBJ2-3 and V is TRBV20-1; perhaps D is TRBD1 or TRBD2 (5 bases each). V lost 5 bases, J lost 2 bases, and 14 bases lay in between. CDR3 length: 14 residues. Germline V lookup: CDR1 DFQATT, CDR2 SNEGSKA (reference sequence). CDR3 nucleotide sequence: TGCAGTGCTCCTAGAGGGGAGTCCACAGATACGCAGTATTTT. It is translated as CSAPRGESTDTQYF.

This clonotype was seen many times. The V and J genes are TRBV20-1 and TRBJ1-6; D unclear. Trimming took 1 base from V and 5 from J, leaving 9 bases between them. The CDR3 sequence is 14 residues long. Per the germline V gene, CDR1 is DFQATT and CDR2 is SNEGSKA (reference sequence). Here the CDR3 reads CSARGRSDNSPLHF. In nucleotides, the CDR3 is TGCAGTGCTAGAGGCCGGTCTGATAATTCACCCCTCCACTTT.

The CDR3 spells CASSQAWGTGELFF. DNA for the CDR3: TGTGCCAGCAGCCAGGCATGGGGCACCGGGGAGCTGTTTTTT. V gene TRBV7-2 combines with J gene TRBJ2-2; D not resolved. V lost 5 bases to trimming and J lost 4 bases, with 11 bases between them. From germline, CDR1 is SGHTA and CDR2 FQGNSA. This CDR3 comprises 14 residues.

This clonotype was counted only a few times. CDR3 sequence (DNA): TGTGCCAGCACCAAGGGACAGGTGCTTAATGAGCAGTTCTTC. Protein: CASTKGQVLNEQFF. This sequence joins TRBV6-1 and TRBJ2-1, with 8 positions matching TRBD1. The germline CDR1 and CDR2 sequences are MNHNS and SASEGT. V lost 7 bases, J lost 7 bases, and 9 bases stayed unmatched. The CDR3 length is 14 residues.

This clonotype has only a few counts. The rearrangement joins TRBV5-6 to TRBJ1-6, with no clear D. V dropped 3 bases and J dropped 6 bases, with 7 bases sitting between them. The germline gives CDR1 SGHDT, CDR2 YYEEEE. This CDR3 has 13 amino acids. DNA of the CDR3: TGTGCCAGCAGCTCGGGATCTAATTCACCCCTCCACTTT. The encoded protein is CASSSGSNSPLHF.

This chain joins TRBV5-1 and TRBJ2-3; D uncertain. Germline V gene lookup returns CDR1 SGHRS and CDR2 YFSETQ. Trimming cost V 0 bases and J 2 bases, with 10 bases left between them. The CDR3 extends over 15 amino acids. The DNA of the CDR3 is TGCGCCAGCAGCTTGGCCGATCGAACCACAGATACGCAGTATTTT. This codes for CASSLADRTTDTQYF.

This clonotype was observed many times. The chain couples TRBV6-5 to TRBJ2-5; D gene ambiguous. CDR3 length: 12 amino acids. CDR1 and CDR2 (germline): MNHEY, SVGAGI. V was shortened by 5 bases and J by 2 bases, with 6 bases between the two germline ends. CDR3 bases: TGTGCCAGCAGTACATCTCAAGAGACCCAGTACTTC. Translated: CASSTSQETQYF.

This clonotype was observed many times. V and J are TRBV20-1 and TRBJ1-6; D ambiguous. V lost 6 bases and J lost 4, with 19 bases in between. Germline CDR1 is DFQATT and CDR2 is SNEGSKA (reference sequence). The CDR3 has 16 residues. The CDR3 sequence: CSALPGPSSYNSPLHF. The CDR3 DNA sequence: TGCAGTGCCCTTCCGGGCCCGTCCTCGTATAATTCACCCCTCCACTTT.

The table lists this clonotype with many counts. The rearrangement links TRBV20-1 to TRBJ1-5, with 7 bases aligning to TRBD1. This CDR3 spans 17 amino acids. Germline values: CDR1 DFQATT, CDR2 SNEGSKA (reference sequence). V lost 0 bases to trimming and J lost 1 base; unmatched junction nucleotides: 9. The CDR3 protein is CSARDETGVRSNQPQHF. The CDR3 DNA is TGCAGTGCTAGAGATGAAACAGGGGTAAGGAGCAATCAGCCCCAGCATTTT.

This clonotype turned up a few times. V is TRBV12-3 or TRBV12-4 and J is TRBJ1-6; D call uncertain. V gave up 5 bases and J gave up 0 bases, with 11 bases separating them. CDR3 length equals 16 residues. CDR3 sequence: CASSPSWSSYNSPLHF. As DNA, the CDR3 is TGTGCCAGCAGTCCGTCGTGGAGCTCCTATAATTCACCCCTCCACTTT.

In its sample, this clonotype was seen many times. The V gene is TRBV10-3, the J gene TRBJ1-5, with D uncertain. This CDR3 has 13 amino acids. Germline V gene sequence: CDR1 ENHRY, CDR2 SYGVKD. Trimming stripped 2 bases from V and 4 bases from J, with 6 bases between. The CDR3 DNA reads TGTGCCATCAGTGAGGCAGTTAATCAGCCCCAGCATTTT. Protein: CAISEAVNQPQHF.

This clonotype was seen a few times. V and J are TRBV11-2 and TRBJ2-3; TRBD1 is a possible D gene (6 bases). Deletions cut 5 bases from V and 2 bases from J, with 14 bases between. From germline, CDR1 is SGHAT and CDR2 FQNNGV. This CDR3 is 15 amino acids long. The CDR3 here is CASSTWDTSTDTQYF. DNA of the CDR3: TGTGCCAGCAGCACCTGGGACACTTCCACAGATACGCAGTATTTT. Supplemented by reference TRBV11-2 and TRBJ2-3, the full variable domain reads EAGVAQSPRYKIIEKRQSVAFWCNPISGHATLYWYQQILGQGPKLLIQFQNNGVVDDSQLPKDRFSAERLKGVDSTLKIQPAKLEDSAVYLCASSTWDTSTDTQYFGPGTRLTVL.

The chain is built from TRBV6-1 and TRBJ2-6, with 7 bases that match TRBD2. This CDR3 contains 19 residues. Germline-derived CDR1 and CDR2 are MNHNS and SASEGT. V was pared by 6 bases and J by 0 bases, with 14 bases of the junction left unmatched. The CDR3 DNA reads as TGTGCCAGCAGCCGCGGGAGCCCCTTAGAAATCTCTGGGGCCAACGTCCTGACTTTC. Its protein product is CASSRGSPLEISGANVLTF.

This clonotype came up many times. V gene TRBV12-3 or TRBV12-4 combines with J gene TRBJ2-7; D gene ambiguous. The CDR3 spans 14 residues. Trimming removed 2 bases from V and 0 bases from J, with 8 bases in between. CDR3 in amino acids: CASSLTSLSYEQYF. In DNA form, the CDR3 reads TGTGCCAGCAGTTTAACGAGTCTCTCCTACGAGCAGTACTTC.

This clonotype was seen more than once but under ten times. The chain couples TRBV20-1 to TRBJ1-1, with D maybe TRBD1 (5 bases). Germline CDR1 is DFQATT and CDR2 is SNEGSKA (reference sequence). This CDR3 comprises 12 residues. The germline V and J ends were trimmed by 6 bases and 1 base, with 9 bases remaining between them. The CDR3 region is CSAMTANTEAFF. The CDR3 DNA reads TGCAGTGCCATGACAGCGAACACTGAAGCTTTCTTT.

This clonotype came up a few times. The CDR3 loop is CASSLITGISSYEQYF. CDR3 DNA sequence: TGTGCCAGCAGCTTAATAACGGGGATTAGCTCCTACGAGCAGTACTTC. The chain is built from TRBV7-8 and TRBJ2-7; D perhaps matches TRBD2 (5 bases). The CDR3 totals 16 residues. Trimming removed 2 bases from V and 0 bases from J, with 14 bases in between. Germline CDR1 SGHVS, CDR2 FQNEAQ.

This clonotype was counted ten times or more. The chain joins TRBV20-1 to TRBJ1-1; 7 bases are shared with TRBD1. Germline V gives CDR1 DFQATT, CDR2 SNEGSKA (reference sequence). This CDR3 spans 13 amino acids. The ends lost 6 bases at V and 4 bases at J; junction bases unmatched: 8. The CDR3 loop is CSARGGTRTEAFF. CDR3 DNA sequence: TGCAGTGCCAGGGGGGGTACCCGCACTGAAGCTTTCTTT.

Comment on this clonotype: A read error may produce the germline difference seen at one junction end. The V and J genes are TRBV20-1 and TRBJ1-1; D is ambiguous. This CDR3 contains 15 residues. Germline V lookup: CDR1 DFQATT, CDR2 SNEGSKA (reference sequence). The CDR3 DNA follows: TGCTGTGCTCCAGGCGCCCATTCGGGTGGGACTGAAGCTTTCTTT. This codes for CCAPGAHSGGTEAFF.

This clonotype was counted between two and nine times. The chain links TRBV29-1 to TRBJ2-3; D not certain. V was clipped by 1 base and J by 0 bases, with 5 bases between them. Per the germline V gene, CDR1 is SQVTM and CDR2 is ANQGSEA. CDR3 size: 13 residues. The CDR3 DNA sequence: TGCAGCGTTGAAGTCCCCAGCACAGATACGCAGTATTTT. This sequence encodes CSVEVPSTDTQYF.

This clonotype was recorded at least ten times. The CDR3 loop is CASRPGQGNSPLHF. CDR3 nucleotides: TGTGCCAGCAGACCCGGACAGGGTAATTCACCCCTCCACTTT. This rearrangement joins TRBV6-1 to TRBJ1-6; the match to TRBD1 covers 8 bases. The CDR3 length is 14 residues. Germline trimming cut 6 bases from V and 6 bases from J; bases unmatched to any gene: 4. Germline values: CDR1 MNHNS, CDR2 SASEGT.